This T cell receptor (beta chain) was profiled in a study of blood T cell repertoires in COVID-19. Study context: The origin of the acute and convalescent COVID-19 samples was the United States, Italy and Spain. Nucleic acid was either cDNA or gDNA, and it came from T cells, B-cell-depleted T cells, or PBMCs.

Germline V CDR1 and CDR2: SGHDN, FVKESK. V dropped 1 base and J dropped 5 bases, with 11 bases sitting between them. The CDR3 totals 14 residues. This table comes from immunoSEQ multiplex PCR, and its TCRdb copy is limited to in-frame clones, with some not included. The repertoire holds 470,000 or so clones, with around 88% as singletons. The TCR sequence derives from a woman aged 30 to 39 with acute or convalescent COVID-19. The sample comprised peripheral blood. The chain has TRBV14 and TRBJ1-1; TRBD1 might be the D (5 bases). The CDR3 DNA reads as TGTGCCAGCAGCCAAGGACAGAAGGGGACTGAAGCTTTCTTT. It yields the protein CASSQGQKGTEAFF.